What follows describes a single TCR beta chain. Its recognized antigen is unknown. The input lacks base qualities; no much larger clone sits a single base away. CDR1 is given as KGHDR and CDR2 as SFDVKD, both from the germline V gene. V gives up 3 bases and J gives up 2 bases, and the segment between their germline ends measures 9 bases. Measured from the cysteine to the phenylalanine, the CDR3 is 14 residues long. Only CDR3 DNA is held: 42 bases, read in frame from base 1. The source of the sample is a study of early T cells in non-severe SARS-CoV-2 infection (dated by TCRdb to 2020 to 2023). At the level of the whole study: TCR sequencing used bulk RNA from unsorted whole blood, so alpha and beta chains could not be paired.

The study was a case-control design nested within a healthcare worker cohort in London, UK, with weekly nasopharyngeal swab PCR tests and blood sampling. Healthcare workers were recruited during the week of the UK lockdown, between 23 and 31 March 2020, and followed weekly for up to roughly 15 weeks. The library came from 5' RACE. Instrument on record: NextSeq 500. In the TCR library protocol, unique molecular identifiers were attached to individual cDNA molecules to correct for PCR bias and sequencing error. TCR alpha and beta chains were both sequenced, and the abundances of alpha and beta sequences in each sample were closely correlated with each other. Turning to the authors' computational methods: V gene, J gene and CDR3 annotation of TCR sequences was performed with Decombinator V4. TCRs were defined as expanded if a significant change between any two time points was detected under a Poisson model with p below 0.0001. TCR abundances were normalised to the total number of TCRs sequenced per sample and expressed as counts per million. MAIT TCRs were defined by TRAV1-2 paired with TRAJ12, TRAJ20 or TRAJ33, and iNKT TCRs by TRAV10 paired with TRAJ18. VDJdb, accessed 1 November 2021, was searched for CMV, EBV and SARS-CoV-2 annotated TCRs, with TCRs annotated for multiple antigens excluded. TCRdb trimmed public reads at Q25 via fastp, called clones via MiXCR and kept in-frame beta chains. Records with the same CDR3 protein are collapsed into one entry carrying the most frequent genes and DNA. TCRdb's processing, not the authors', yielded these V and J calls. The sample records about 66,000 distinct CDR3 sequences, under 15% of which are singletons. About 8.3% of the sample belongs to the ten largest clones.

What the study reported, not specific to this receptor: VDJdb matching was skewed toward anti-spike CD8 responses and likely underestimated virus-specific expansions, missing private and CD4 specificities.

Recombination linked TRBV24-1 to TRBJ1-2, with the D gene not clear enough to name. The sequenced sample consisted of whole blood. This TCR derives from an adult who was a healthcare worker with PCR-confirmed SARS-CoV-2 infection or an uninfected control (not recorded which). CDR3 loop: CATSDHMINYGYTF. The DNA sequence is TGTGCCACCAGTGATCATATGATCAACTATGGCTACACCTTC.